A single sample is the source of the 3 T cell receptor beta chains below, sequenced in a study of T-cell memory formation after mild COVID-19. TCRdb reanalysed the 5' RACE reads using MiXCR and keeps one entry per CDR3 protein. Among approximately 400,000 distinct CDR3 sequences listed, 18% were seen once. Sequencing input: PBMCs or a T cell subset sorted from them (not recorded which). These receptors all stem from a man younger than 35 who had mild COVID-19 (a few samples of this study predate the infection). Cell type and time point are not known.

This clonotype was detected only a few times. The chain is built from TRBV28 and TRBJ2-1; D is undetermined. CDR1 MDHEN and CDR2 SYDVKM come from the germline V gene. The V end was cut by 2 bases, the J end by 5 bases, with 13 bases between. The CDR3 runs 15 residues. The CDR3 loop reads CASSLALTANNEQFF. In DNA form, the CDR3 reads TGTGCCAGCAGTTTAGCCCTGACGGCAAACAATGAGCAGTTCTTC.

The chain has TRBV2 and TRBJ1-1, with TRBD1 as a possible D gene (6 bases). Trimming shortened V by 9 bases and J by 1 base, and 18 bases separated the two germline ends. The CDR3 has 15 residues. Germline CDR1 and CDR2: SNHLY and FYNNEI. The CDR3 here is CASYGIQGQNTEAFF. The CDR3 DNA reads as TGTGCCAGTTATGGGATACAGGGTCAGAACACTGAAGCTTTCTTT. Complete variable domain (other parts from reference TRBV2 and TRBJ1-1): EPEVTQTPSHQVTQMGQEVILRCVPISNHLYFYWYRQILGQKVEFLVSFYNNEISEKSEIFDDQFSVERPDGSNFTLKIRSTKLEDSAMYFCASYGIQGQNTEAFFGQGTRLTVV.

J is TRBJ2-1 and V is TRBV6-5, with D unresolved. Looked up from germline, CDR1 is MNHEY and CDR2 is SVGAGI. The CDR3 is made up of 14 amino acids. V was trimmed by 2 bases and J by 5 bases, leaving 10 bases between them. CDR3 amino acids: CASSYDGTDNEQFF. In DNA form, the CDR3 reads TGTGCCAGCAGTTACGACGGAACAGACAATGAGCAGTTCTTC.